This passage covers 25 T cell receptor beta chains from one sample sequenced in a study of blood T cell repertoires in COVID-19. Only in-frame clones appear in the TCRdb table, and some are missing; sequencing was by immunoSEQ multiplex PCR. The sample includes just under 80,000 clones, 82% seen only once; the top ten take about 35%. The sample taken for sequencing was peripheral blood. Receptor source: a woman in her 70s with acute or convalescent COVID-19.

This clone was detected only a few times. The J gene is TRBJ1-1, the V gene TRBV10-2, with 9 bases aligning to TRBD1. V lost 10 bases to trimming and J lost 2 bases; unmatched junction nucleotides: 14. The CDR3 spans 16 residues. Germline V gene lookup returns CDR1 WSHSY and CDR2 SAAADI. The CDR3 bases are TGCGCCACCGGAGACAGTGGGACAGGGTACAACACTGAAGCTTTCTTT. Its translation: CATGDSGTGYNTEAFF.

J is TRBJ2-3 and V is TRBV18; 14 bases line up with TRBD2. V dropped 5 bases and J dropped 6; count of bases not matched to a gene: 7. Per germline, CDR1 KGHSH and CDR2 LQKENI. This CDR3 has 16 amino acids. CDR3 sequence: CASSNGLAGGEDTQYF. CDR3 DNA: TGTGCCAGCTCAAATGGACTAGCGGGGGGCGAGGATACGCAGTATTTT.

This rearrangement joins TRBV12-3 or TRBV12-4 to TRBJ1-2; D not certain. The CDR3 is made up of 13 amino acids. V lost 7 bases to trimming and J lost 8 bases, with 17 bases between them. CDR3 residues: CASNQGGPGGYTF. The CDR3 nucleotides read TGTGCCAGCAACCAAGGAGGTCCCGGCGGCTACACCTTC.

The rearrangement links TRBV19 to TRBJ2-7; possible D gene TRBD1, 7 bases. Trimming left V 5 bases short and J 0 bases short, with 11 bases between. CDR1 and CDR2 from the germline V gene are LNHDA and SQIVND (reference sequence). This CDR3 is built from 14 residues. The CDR3 region is CASSAGQSSYEQYF. CDR3 sequence (DNA): TGTGCCAGTAGTGCGGGACAGAGCTCCTACGAGCAGTACTTC.

This clone has more than one count but fewer than ten. Here the CDR3 reads CASSPRTGRETQYF. CDR3 DNA: TGTGCCAGCTCACCCAGGACAGGGAGAGAGACCCAGTACTTC. The V and J genes are TRBV18 and TRBJ2-5; 8 bases fit TRBD1. Trimming took 3 bases from V and 4 from J; bases not matched to a gene: 4. CDR3 size: 14 residues. The germline CDR1 and CDR2 sequences are KGHSH and LQKENI.

This chain uses TRBV6-5 with TRBJ2-7; 8 bases fit TRBD1. The CDR3 loop spans 12 amino acids. J was trimmed by 6 bases and V by 6 bases; bases with no gene match: 4. Germline CDR1 is MNHEY and CDR2 is SVGAGI. In DNA form, the CDR3 reads TGTGCCAGCAGAAAAACAGGGGGCGAGCAGTACTTC. This gives the protein CASRKTGGEQYF.

The chain combines TRBV12-3 or TRBV12-4 with TRBJ1-6; no clear D gene. This CDR3 has 13 amino acids. The V gene lost 3 bases and the J gene lost 9 bases, with 9 bases spanning the gap. CDR3 nucleotides: TGTGCCAGCAGTTTGCAGACTGGTTCACCCCTCCACTTT. It specifies CASSLQTGSPLHF.

At least ten counts were recorded for this clone. J is TRBJ2-5 and V is TRBV24-1; 7 bases fit TRBD2. The CDR3 sequence is 17 residues long. The trim removed 4 bases at V and 4 bases at J, leaving 14 bases unmatched. Germline-derived CDR1 and CDR2 are KGHDR and SFDVKD. DNA for the CDR3: TGTGCCACCAGTGACGGGGGAGCGGGGCAGGCTCGAGAGACCCAGTACTTC. Translating it yields CATSDGGAGQARETQYF.

The CDR3: CASSLQGSAGGAETQYF. Written as DNA, the CDR3 is TGTGCCAGTAGCCTACAGGGATCAGCGGGAGGAGCGGAGACCCAGTACTTC. V is TRBV19 and J is TRBJ2-5, with TRBD2 matching 9 bases. This CDR3 has 17 residues. The V and J ends lost 6 bases and 5 bases, in that order; junction bases with no gene match: 16. Germline CDR1 LNHDA, CDR2 SQIVND (reference sequence).

This chain links TRBV2 with TRBJ2-1, with 7 nucleotides matching TRBD2. CDR1 SNHLY and CDR2 FYNNEI come from the germline V gene. The junction had 8 bases not matched to a gene; V was cut back by 2 bases and J by 4 bases. This CDR3 region has 16 residues. This CDR3 reads CASSEIGWRGYNEQFF. Here the CDR3 DNA reads TGTGCCAGCAGTGAAATCGGTTGGCGGGGGTACAATGAGCAGTTCTTC.

V gene TRBV5-6 combines with J gene TRBJ2-7; 11 bases align to TRBD2. V shed 4 bases, J shed 2 bases, and the junction held 5 bases outside the gene matches. The CDR3 length is 15 residues. Germline V gene lookup returns CDR1 SGHDT and CDR2 YYEEEE. CDR3 bases: TGTGCCAGCAGCCCCCGACTAGCGGGGCCCTACGAGCAGTACTTC. Its protein is CASSPRLAGPYEQYF.

The V and J genes are TRBV25-1 and TRBJ2-1, with 7 bases lining up with TRBD1. This CDR3 is built from 12 residues. J gave up 6 bases and V 10 bases, and 6 bases lay outside the gene matches. The germline gives CDR1 MGHDK, CDR2 SYGVNS. The CDR3 protein is CATGQDFNEQFF. In nucleotides, the CDR3 is TGTGCCACAGGACAGGATTTCAATGAGCAGTTCTTC. Supplemented by reference TRBV25-1 and TRBJ2-1, the full variable domain reads EADIYQTPRYLVIGTGKKITLECSQTMGHDKMYWYQQDPGMELHLIHYSYGVNSTEKGDLSSESTVSRIRTEHFPLTLESARPSHTSQYLCATGQDFNEQFFGPGTRLTVL.

This chain uses TRBV6-5 with TRBJ1-1, with unresolved D. The CDR3 totals 14 residues. The ends were cut back, 5 bases at V and 5 bases at J, with 15 bases in the middle. Germline V gene lookup returns CDR1 MNHEY and CDR2 SVGAGI. In DNA, the CDR3 is TGTGCCAGCAGTCCCGGGAGCCCGGGAACTGAAGCTTTCTTT. Translated: CASSPGSPGTEAFF.

The chain uses TRBV6-1 and TRBJ2-7; D possibly corresponds to TRBD2 (5 bases). The ends were cut back, 2 bases at V and 8 bases at J, with 13 bases in the middle. CDR3 length: 13 amino acids. Germline CDR1 reads MNHNS; CDR2 reads SASEGT. The CDR3 sequence is CASSEPDFPKQYF. CDR3 bases: TGTGCCAGCAGTGAACCGGACTTCCCCAAGCAGTACTTC.

The chain has TRBV5-6 and TRBJ1-5; no clear D gene. Germline V lookup: CDR1 SGHDT, CDR2 YYEEEE. This CDR3 has 15 residues. V shed 1 base and J shed 3 bases, with 11 bases lying between them. The CDR3 DNA sequence: TGTGCCAGCAGCTTGAGTCCGGGGAACAATCAGCCCCAGCATTTT. Its protein product is CASSLSPGNNQPQHF. Using reference TRBV5-6 and TRBJ1-5 for the parts outside the CDR3, the full variable domain is DAGVTQSPTHLIKTRGQQVTLRCSPKSGHDTVSWYQQALGQGPQFIFQYYEEEERQRGNFPDRFSGHQFPNYSSELNVNALLLGDSALYLCASSLSPGNNQPQHFGDGTRLSIL.

The chain employs TRBV11-1 and TRBJ1-2, with D perhaps TRBD1 (5 bases). Germline lookup yields CDR1 SGHAT and CDR2 FQDESV (reference sequence). The CDR3 loop spans 14 amino acids. V lost 6 bases to trimming and J lost 4 bases, with 15 bases between them. This chain's CDR3 is CASSRSREGYGYTF. The CDR3 bases are TGTGCCAGCAGTAGGTCCAGGGAGGGCTATGGCTACACCTTC.

V gene TRBV30 combines with J gene TRBJ2-5; 10 bases match TRBD2. Germline-derived CDR1 and CDR2 are GTSNPN and SVGIG (reference sequence). The junction had 2 bases not matched to a gene; V was cut back by 0 bases and J by 1 base. The CDR3 covers 15 residues. The CDR3 loop reads CAWSVRTSGQETQYF. The CDR3 DNA is TGTGCCTGGAGTGTTAGGACTAGCGGCCAAGAGACCCAGTACTTC. Filled out from reference TRBV30 and TRBJ2-5, the complete variable domain reads SQTIHQWPATLVQPVGSPLSLECTVEGTSNPNLYWYRQAAGRGLQLLFYSVGIGQISSEVPQNLSASRPQDRQFILSSKKLLLSDSGFYLCAWSVRTSGQETQYFGPGTRLLVL.

The chain employs TRBV5-1 and TRBJ1-2, with D possibly matching TRBD1 (6 bases). Trimming removed 2 bases from V and 5 bases from J, with 13 bases in between. Germline loops: CDR1 SGHRS, CDR2 YFSETQ. The CDR3 extends over 14 amino acids. CDR3 residues: CASSLAPTGYGYTF. The CDR3 DNA is TGCGCCAGCAGCTTAGCTCCCACAGGGTATGGCTACACCTTC.

V is TRBV9 and J is TRBJ2-1; D might be TRBD1 (5 bases). V lost 0 bases and J 3 bases, leaving 10 bases between the germline ends. Germline assignment: CDR1 SGDLS and CDR2 YYNGEE. This CDR3 spans 15 amino acids. As DNA, the CDR3 is TGTGCCAGCAGCGTAGAAGGACAAGTCTACAATGAGCAGTTCTTC. This encodes CASSVEGQVYNEQFF. Together with reference TRBV9 and TRBJ2-1, the CDR3 gives the full variable domain: DSGVTQTPKHLITATGQRVTLRCSPRSGDLSVYWYQQSLDQGLQFLIQYYNGEERAKGNILERFSAQQFPDLHSELNLSSLELGDSALYFCASSVEGQVYNEQFFGPGTRLTVL.

This chain uses TRBV6-4 with TRBJ2-1; TRBD1 matches 10 bases. Germline CDR1 and CDR2: MRHNA and SNTAGT. The CDR3 is made up of 16 amino acids. V lost 5 bases and J lost 8; bases outside the gene matches: 12. CDR3 sequence: CASSKHQLGTGDEQFF. The CDR3 DNA follows: TGTGCCAGCAGTAAACATCAACTTGGGACAGGGGATGAGCAGTTCTTC.

This sequence joins TRBV5-1 and TRBJ2-7, with 8 bases lining up with TRBD2. The CDR3 has 14 amino acids. CDR1 and CDR2 from the germline V gene are SGHRS and YFSETQ. V was pared by 2 bases and J by 5 bases, with 6 bases of the junction left unmatched. CDR3 sequence: CASSFLGRADEQYF. The CDR3 region has the DNA TGCGCCAGCAGCTTTCTCGGGAGGGCCGACGAGCAGTACTTC.

The chain couples TRBV5-1 to TRBJ2-1; 8 nucleotides line up with TRBD1. In germline, CDR1 is SGHRS, CDR2 YFSETQ. The CDR3 contains 15 residues. The ends lost 4 bases at V and 6 bases at J; junction bases unmatched: 9. The CDR3 loop reads CASSGGQGDGNEQFF. The CDR3 bases are TGCGCCAGCAGCGGCGGACAGGGAGACGGCAATGAGCAGTTCTTC.

V gene TRBV6-2 or TRBV6-3 combines with J gene TRBJ2-5, with 10 bases that match TRBD2. The germline gives CDR1 MNHEY, CDR2 SVGEGT. This CDR3 is 15 amino acids long. With V trimmed by 5 bases and J by 4 bases, 7 bases remained unmatched. CDR3 sequence (DNA): TGTGCCAGCAGTAACCAGCGGGAGGGCCGAGAGACCCAGTACTTC. Translation gives CASSNQREGRETQYF.

The chain couples TRBV21-1 to TRBJ1-5; the table's D call TRBD1 went unverified against the DNA. TRBV21-1 is designated a pseudogene. The CDR3 is made up of 12 amino acids. The CDR3 region is CASPRGQQPQHF. Here the CDR3 DNA reads TGTGCCAGTCCCAGGGGGCAACAGCCCCAGCATTTT.

Concerning this clone itself: At one boundary the junction diverges from the germline segment, which might be a read error. V is TRBV5-1 and J is TRBJ1-1; 9 nucleotides agree with TRBD1. Germline-derived CDR1 and CDR2 are SGHRS and YFSETQ. This CDR3 has 15 amino acids. CDR3 residues: CASSSTGTGNPEAFF. The CDR3 nucleotides read TGCGCCAGCAGCTCTACCGGGACAGGGAACCCTGAAGCTTTCTTT.